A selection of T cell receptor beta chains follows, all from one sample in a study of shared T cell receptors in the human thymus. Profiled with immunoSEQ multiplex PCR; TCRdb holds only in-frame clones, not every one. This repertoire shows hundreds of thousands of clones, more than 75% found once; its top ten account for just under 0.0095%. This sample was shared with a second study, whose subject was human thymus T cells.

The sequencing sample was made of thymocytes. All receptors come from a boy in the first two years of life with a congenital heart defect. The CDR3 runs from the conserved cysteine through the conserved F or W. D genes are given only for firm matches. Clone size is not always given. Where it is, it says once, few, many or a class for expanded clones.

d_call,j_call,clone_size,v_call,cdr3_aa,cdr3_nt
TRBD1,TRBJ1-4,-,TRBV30,CACPGQGAYEKLFF,TGTGCCTGTCCGGGACAGGGGGCTTATGAAAAACTGTTTTTT
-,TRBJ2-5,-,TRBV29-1,CSVVDLAETQYF,TGCAGCGTTGTTGACTTAGCAGAGACCCAGTACTTC
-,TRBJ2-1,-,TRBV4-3,CASSQTVASVSNEQFF,TGCGCCAGCAGCCAAACGGTAGCTAGCGTAAGCAATGAGCAGTTCTTC
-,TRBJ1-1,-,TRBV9,CASSVAPQGGKTEAFF,TGTGCCAGCAGCGTAGCACCCCAAGGGGGAAAGACTGAAGCTTTCTTT
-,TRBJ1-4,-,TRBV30,CAWSVRRSGSGEKLFF,TGTGCCTGGAGTGTACGGCGATCTGGAAGCGGTGAAAAACTGTTTTTT
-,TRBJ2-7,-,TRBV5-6,CASSKVGDTVSEQYF,TGTGCCAGCAGCAAGGTTGGGGACACAGTTTCGGAGCAGTACTTC
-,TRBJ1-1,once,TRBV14,CASSQSRRVEAFF,TGTGCCAGCAGCCAAAGTCGCAGGGTTGAAGCTTTCTTT
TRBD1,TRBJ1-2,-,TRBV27,CASSLFAGTDLYGYTF,TGTGCCAGCAGTTTATTCGCCGGGACAGACCTCTATGGCTACACCTTC
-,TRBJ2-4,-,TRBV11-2,CASSLWGSGQINIQYF,TGTGCCAGCAGCTTATGGGGTAGTGGACAGATAAACATTCAGTACTTC
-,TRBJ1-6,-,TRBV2,CASTPRQGGTPLHF,TGTGCCAGCACCCCGCGGCAGGGCGGGACTCCCCTCCACTTT
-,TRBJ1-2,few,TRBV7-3,CASMSIGYTF,TGTGCCAGCATGAGTATTGGCTACACCTTC
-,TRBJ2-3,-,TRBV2,CASSGHRGTDTQYF,TGTGCCAGCTCGGGACACCGTGGCACAGATACGCAGTATTTT
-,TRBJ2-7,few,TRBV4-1,CASSQEGGGTYEQYF,TGCGCCAGCAGCCAAGAGGGAGGGGGGACCTACGAGCAGTACTTC
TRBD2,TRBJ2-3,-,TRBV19,CASSIGAGRTDTQYF,TGTGCCAGTAGTATAGGAGCGGGGCGCACAGATACGCAGTATTTT
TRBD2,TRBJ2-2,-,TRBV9,CASSDPPGDYGSTGELFF,TGTGCCAGCAGTGATCCCCCGGGGGACTACGGTAGCACCGGGGAGCTGTTTTTT
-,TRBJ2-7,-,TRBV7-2,CASSLDRWSGPYEQYF,TGTGCCAGCAGCTTAGATCGGTGGAGCGGCCCCTACGAGCAGTACTTC
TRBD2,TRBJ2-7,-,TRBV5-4,CASSLIGVGLAYEQYF,TGTGCCAGCAGCCTTATTGGGGTGGGACTAGCCTACGAGCAGTACTTC
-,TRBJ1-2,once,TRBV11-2,CASSLLVAGGGYTF,TGTGCCAGCAGCTTATTGGTCGCGGGGGGAGGCTACACCTTC
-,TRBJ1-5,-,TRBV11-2,CASSLGGLYGQPQHF,TGTGCCAGCAGCTTGGGCGGACTATACGGTCAGCCCCAGCATTTT
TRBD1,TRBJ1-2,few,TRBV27,CASSSVPPDREREYGYTF,TGTGCCAGCAGTTCCGTTCCGCCAGACAGGGAGAGGGAATATGGCTACACCTTC
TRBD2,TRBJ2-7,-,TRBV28,CASSLVRAGEVPEQYF,TGTGCCAGCAGTTTGGTCCGGGCGGGAGAAGTCCCCGAGCAGTACTTC
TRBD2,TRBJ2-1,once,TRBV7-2,CASSPSGGHYNEQFF,TGTGCCAGCAGCCCGAGCGGGGGACATTACAATGAGCAGTTCTTC